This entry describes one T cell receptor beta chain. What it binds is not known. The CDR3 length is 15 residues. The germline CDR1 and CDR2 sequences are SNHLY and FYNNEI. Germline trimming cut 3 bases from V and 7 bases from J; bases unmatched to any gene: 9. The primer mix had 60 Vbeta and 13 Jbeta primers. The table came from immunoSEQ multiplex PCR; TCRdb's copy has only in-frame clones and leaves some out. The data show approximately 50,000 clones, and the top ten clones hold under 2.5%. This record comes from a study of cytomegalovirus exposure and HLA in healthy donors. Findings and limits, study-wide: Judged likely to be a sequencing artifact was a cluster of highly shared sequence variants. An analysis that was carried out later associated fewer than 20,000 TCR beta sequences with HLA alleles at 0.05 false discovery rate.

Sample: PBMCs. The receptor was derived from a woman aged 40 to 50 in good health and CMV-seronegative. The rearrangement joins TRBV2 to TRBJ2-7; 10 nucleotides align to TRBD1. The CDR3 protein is CASSERGTGVSEQYF. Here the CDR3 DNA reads TGTGCCAGCAGTGAGAGGGGGACAGGGGTGAGTGAGCAGTACTTC.